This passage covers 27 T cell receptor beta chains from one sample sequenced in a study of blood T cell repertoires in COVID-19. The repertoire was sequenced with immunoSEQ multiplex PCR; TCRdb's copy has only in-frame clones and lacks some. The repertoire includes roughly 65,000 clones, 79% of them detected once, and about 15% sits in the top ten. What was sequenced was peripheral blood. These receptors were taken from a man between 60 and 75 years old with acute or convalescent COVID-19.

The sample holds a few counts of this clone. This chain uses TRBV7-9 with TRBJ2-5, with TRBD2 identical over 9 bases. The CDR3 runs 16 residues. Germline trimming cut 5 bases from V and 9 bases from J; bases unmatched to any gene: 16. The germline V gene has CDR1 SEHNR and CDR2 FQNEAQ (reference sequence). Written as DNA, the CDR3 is TGTGCCAGCAGCATTGTGGCGGGGGGGACAAAGGCGGCCCAGTACTTC. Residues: CASSIVAGGTKAAQYF.

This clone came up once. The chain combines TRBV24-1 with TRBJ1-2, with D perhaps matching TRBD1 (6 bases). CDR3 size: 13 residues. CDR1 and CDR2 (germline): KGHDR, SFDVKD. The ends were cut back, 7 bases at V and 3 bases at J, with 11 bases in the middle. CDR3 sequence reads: CATRGAGDYGYTF. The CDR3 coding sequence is TGTGCCACCAGGGGTGCAGGGGACTATGGCTACACCTTC.

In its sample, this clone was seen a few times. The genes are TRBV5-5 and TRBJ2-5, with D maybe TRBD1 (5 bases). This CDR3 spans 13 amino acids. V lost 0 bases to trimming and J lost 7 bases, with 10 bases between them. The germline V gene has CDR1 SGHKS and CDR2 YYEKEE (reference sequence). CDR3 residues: CASSLEQVGTQYF. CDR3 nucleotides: TGTGCCAGCAGCTTGGAACAGGTGGGGACCCAGTACTTC. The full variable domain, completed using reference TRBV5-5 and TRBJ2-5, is DAGVTQSPTHLIKTRGQQVTLRCSPISGHKSVSWYQQVLGQGPQFIFQYYEKEERGRGNFPDRFSARQFPNYSSELNVNALLLGDSALYLCASSLEQVGTQYFGPGTRLLVL.

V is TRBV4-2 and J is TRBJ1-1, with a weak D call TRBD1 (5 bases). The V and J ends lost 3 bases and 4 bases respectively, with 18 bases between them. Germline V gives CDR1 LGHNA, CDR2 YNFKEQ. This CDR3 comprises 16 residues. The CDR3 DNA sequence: TGTGCCAGCAGCCAGCTAACCGGGGGGGGTCTCACTGAAGCTTTCTTT. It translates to CASSQLTGGGLTEAFF.

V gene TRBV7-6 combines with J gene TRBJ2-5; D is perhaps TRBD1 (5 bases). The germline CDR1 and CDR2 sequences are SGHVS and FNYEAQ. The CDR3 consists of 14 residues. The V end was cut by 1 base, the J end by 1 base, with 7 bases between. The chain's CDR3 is CASSLGGSQETQYF. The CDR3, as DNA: TGTGCCAGCAGCTTAGGGGGCAGCCAAGAGACCCAGTACTTC. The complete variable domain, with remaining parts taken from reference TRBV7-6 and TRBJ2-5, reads GAGVSQSPRYKVTKRGQDVALRCDPISGHVSLYWYRQALGQGPEFLTYFNYEAQQDKSGLPNDRFSAERPEGSISTLTIQRTEQRDSAMYRCASSLGGSQETQYFGPGTRLLVL.

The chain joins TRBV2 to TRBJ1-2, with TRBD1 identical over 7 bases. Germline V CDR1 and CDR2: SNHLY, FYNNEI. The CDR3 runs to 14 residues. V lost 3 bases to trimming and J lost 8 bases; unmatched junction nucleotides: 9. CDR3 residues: CASSDRQGRGGYTF. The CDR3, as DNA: TGTGCCAGCAGTGATCGACAGGGTAGAGGAGGCTACACCTTC.

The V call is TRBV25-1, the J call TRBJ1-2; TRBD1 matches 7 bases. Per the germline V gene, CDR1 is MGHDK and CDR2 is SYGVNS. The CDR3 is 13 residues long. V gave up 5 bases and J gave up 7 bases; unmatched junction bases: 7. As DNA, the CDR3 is TGTGCCAGCAGTCTTCTCCCAGGGGGTGGCTACACCTTC. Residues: CASSLLPGGGYTF.

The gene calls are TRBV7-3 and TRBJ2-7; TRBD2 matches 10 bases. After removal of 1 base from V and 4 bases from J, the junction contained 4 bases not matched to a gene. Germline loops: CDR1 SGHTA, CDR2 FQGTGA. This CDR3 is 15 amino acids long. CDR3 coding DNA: TGTGCCAGCAGCTTAAAAGGTAGCGGGGGGTACGAGCAGTACTTC. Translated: CASSLKGSGGYEQYF. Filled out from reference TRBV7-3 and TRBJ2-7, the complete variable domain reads GAGVSQTPSNKVTEKGKYVELRCDPISGHTALYWYRQSLGQGPEFLIYFQGTGAADDSGLPNDRFFAVRPEGSVSTLKIQRTERGDSAVYLCASSLKGSGGYEQYFGPGTRLTVT.

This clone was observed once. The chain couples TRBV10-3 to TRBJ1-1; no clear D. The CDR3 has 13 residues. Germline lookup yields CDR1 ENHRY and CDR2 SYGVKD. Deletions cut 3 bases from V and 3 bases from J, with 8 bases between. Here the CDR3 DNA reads TGTGCCATCAGTGACAGTTTGTACACTGAAGCTTTCTTT. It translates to CAISDSLYTEAFF.

The CDR3 DNA reads TGTGCCAGCATACCGGAAGTAGGGAGCTCCTACGAGCAGTACTTC. It specifies CASIPEVGSSYEQYF. The V and J genes are TRBV2 and TRBJ2-7, with D possibly TRBD2 on 5 matching bases. CDR3 length: 15 amino acids. The V and J ends lost 7 bases and 0 bases respectively, with 16 bases between them. CDR1 SNHLY and CDR2 FYNNEI come from the germline V gene.

The CDR3 nucleotides are TGCGCCAGCAGCTTGGACGGTAGACTAGCCGGGGTGTCAGATACGCAGTATTTT. Protein: CASSLDGRLAGVSDTQYF. The V and J genes are TRBV5-1 and TRBJ2-3; 7 bases map to TRBD2. V shed 0 bases and J 4 bases; nucleotides not matched to a gene: 14. CDR1 and CDR2 from the germline V gene are SGHRS and YFSETQ. The CDR3 covers 18 residues.

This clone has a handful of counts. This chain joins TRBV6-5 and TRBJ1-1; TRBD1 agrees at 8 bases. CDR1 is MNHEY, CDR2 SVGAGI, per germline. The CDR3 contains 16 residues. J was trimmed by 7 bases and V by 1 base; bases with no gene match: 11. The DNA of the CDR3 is TGTGCCAGCAGTTACTTAGGTGGCACAGGGGGAAGTGAAGCTTTCTTT. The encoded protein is CASSYLGGTGGSEAFF.

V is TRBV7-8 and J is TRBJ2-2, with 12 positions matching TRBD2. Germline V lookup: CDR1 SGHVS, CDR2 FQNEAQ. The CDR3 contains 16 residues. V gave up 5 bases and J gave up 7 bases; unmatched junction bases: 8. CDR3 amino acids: CASSGASGGVNGELFF. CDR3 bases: TGTGCCAGCAGCGGCGCTAGCGGGGGGGTGAACGGGGAGCTGTTTTTT. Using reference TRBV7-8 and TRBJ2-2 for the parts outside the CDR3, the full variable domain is GAGVSQSPRYKVAKRGQDVALRCDPISGHVSLFWYQQALGQGPEFLTYFQNEAQLDKSGLPSDRFFAERPEGSVSTLKIQRTQQEDSAVYLCASSGASGGVNGELFFGEGSRLTVL.

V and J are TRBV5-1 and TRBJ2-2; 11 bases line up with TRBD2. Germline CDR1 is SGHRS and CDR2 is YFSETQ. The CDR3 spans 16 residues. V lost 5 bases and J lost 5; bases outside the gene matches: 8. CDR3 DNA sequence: TGCGCCAGCAGGGCCCTAGCGGGGGGCTGGACCGGGGAGCTGTTTTTT. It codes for CASRALAGGWTGELFF.

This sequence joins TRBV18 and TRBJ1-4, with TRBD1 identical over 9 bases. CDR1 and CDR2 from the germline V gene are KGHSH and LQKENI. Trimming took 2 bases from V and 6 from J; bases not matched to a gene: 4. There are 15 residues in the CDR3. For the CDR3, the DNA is TGTGCCAGCTCACCAAACAGGGGGCGGGATGAAAAACTGTTTTTT. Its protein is CASSPNRGRDEKLFF.

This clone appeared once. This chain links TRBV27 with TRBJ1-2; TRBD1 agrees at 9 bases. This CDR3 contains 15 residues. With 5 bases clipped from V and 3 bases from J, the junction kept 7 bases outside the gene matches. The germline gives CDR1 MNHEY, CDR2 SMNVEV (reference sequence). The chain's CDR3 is CASSPWDRVDYGYTF. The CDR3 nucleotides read TGTGCCAGCAGTCCCTGGGACAGGGTCGACTATGGCTACACCTTC.

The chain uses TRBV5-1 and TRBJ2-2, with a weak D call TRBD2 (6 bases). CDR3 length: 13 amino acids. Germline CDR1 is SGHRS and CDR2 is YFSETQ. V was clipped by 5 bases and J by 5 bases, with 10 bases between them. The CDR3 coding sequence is TGCGCCAGCAGTTGGGACTGGACCGGGGAGCTGTTTTTT. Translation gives CASSWDWTGELFF.

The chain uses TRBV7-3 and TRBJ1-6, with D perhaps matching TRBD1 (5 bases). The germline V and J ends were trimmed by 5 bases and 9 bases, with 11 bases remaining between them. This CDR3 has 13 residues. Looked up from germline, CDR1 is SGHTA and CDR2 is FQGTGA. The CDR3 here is CASSPNQGSPLHF. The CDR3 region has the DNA TGTGCCAGCAGCCCAAATCAGGGTTCACCCCTCCACTTT.

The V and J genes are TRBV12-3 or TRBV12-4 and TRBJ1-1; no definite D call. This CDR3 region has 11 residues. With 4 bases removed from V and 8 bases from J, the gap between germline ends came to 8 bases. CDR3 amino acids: CASSSYSEAFF. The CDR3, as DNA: TGTGCCAGCAGTTCCTACAGCGAAGCTTTCTTT.

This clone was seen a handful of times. The CDR3 reads CASSQLLLGGTQYF. CDR3 nucleotide sequence: TGTGCCAGCAGCCAATTACTCCTCGGGGGGACCCAGTACTTC. This chain uses TRBV7-8 with TRBJ2-5; D may be TRBD2 (6 bases). The CDR3 totals 14 residues. Germline-derived CDR1 and CDR2 are SGHVS and FQNEAQ. V was pared by 5 bases and J by 7 bases, with 17 bases between.

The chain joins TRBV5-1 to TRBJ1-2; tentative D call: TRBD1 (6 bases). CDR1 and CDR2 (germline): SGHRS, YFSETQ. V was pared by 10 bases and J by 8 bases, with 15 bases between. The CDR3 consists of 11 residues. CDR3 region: CASGNREGYTF. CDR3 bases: TGCGCCTCGGGGAACAGGGAAGGCTACACCTTC.

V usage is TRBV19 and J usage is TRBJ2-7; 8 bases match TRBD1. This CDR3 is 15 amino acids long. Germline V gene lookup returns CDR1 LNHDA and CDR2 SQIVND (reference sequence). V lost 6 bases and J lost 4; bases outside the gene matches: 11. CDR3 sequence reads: CASSSAQGAKYEQYF. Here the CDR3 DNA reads TGTGCCAGTAGCTCCGCGCAGGGGGCGAAGTACGAGCAGTACTTC.

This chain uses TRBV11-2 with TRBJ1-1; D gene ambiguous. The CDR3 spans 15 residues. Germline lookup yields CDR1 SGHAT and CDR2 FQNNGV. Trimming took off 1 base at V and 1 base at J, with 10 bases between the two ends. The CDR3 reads CASSLGAARNTEAFF. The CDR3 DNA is TGTGCCAGCAGCTTAGGTGCGGCCAGGAACACTGAAGCTTTCTTT.

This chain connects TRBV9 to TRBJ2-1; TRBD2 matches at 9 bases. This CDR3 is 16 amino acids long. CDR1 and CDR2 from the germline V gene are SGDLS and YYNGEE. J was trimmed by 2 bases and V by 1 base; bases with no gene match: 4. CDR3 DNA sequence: TGTGCCAGCAGCGTAACAGCGGGGGGTACCTACAATGAGCAGTTCTTC. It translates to CASSVTAGGTYNEQFF.

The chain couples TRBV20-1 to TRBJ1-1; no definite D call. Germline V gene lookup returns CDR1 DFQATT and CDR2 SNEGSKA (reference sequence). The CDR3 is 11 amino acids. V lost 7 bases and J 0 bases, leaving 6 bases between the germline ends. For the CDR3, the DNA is TGCAGTGGGCCCATGAACACTGAAGCTTTCTTT. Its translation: CSGPMNTEAFF.

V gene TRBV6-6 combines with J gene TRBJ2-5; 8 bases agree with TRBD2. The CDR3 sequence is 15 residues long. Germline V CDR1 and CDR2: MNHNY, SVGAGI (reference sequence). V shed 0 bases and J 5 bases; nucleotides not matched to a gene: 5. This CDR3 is CASSYSGGAGETQYF. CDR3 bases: TGTGCCAGCAGTTACTCCGGGGGGGCTGGGGAGACCCAGTACTTC.

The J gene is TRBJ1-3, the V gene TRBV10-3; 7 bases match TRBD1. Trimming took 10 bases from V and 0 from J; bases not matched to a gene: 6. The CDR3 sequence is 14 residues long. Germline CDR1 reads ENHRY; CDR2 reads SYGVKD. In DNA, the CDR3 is TGTGCCACCAAGGGACAGTCCTCTGGAAACACCATATATTTT. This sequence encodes CATKGQSSGNTIYF.